This TCR beta chain was captured in a study of CXCR3-negative and CXCR3-positive naive CD8 T cells. For this clonotype: Its antigen is still unknown.

CD45RO-CCR7+CD27+CD95- was the phenotype of naive CD8+ T cells. Libraries were UMI-labeled 5' RACE TRB cDNA. TCRdb reanalyzed the 5' RACE reads, giving one entry per CDR3 protein sequence and no DNA. The sample holds tens of thousands of distinct CDR3 sequences. Study results and caveats: With CXCR3 expression partially decreased after cryopreservation, most assays relied on fresh PBMCs. It was found that naive subsets had comparable surface CD5, and TCR strength was inferred from TRB CDR3 properties. Against CXCR3-negative naive cells, CXCR3-positive naive cells showed more hydrophobic TRB CDR3s. Both naive subsets had comparably high diversity; memory CD8+ cells much lower.

This sequence was found in a human donor in good health. Some clones in this sample may be carry-over from other donors' samples. Sequencing was performed on naive CXCR3+ CD8+ T cells from blood. This sample's subset: CD45RO-CCR7+CD27+CD95- naive CD8+ T cells expressing CXCR3 (TNR3+).

The CDR3 sequence is CASSLGQVSGYTF. The gene calls are TRBV6-2 or TRBV6-3 and TRBJ1-2; TCRdb picks TRBD1, but there is no DNA to check that call. The CDR3 has 13 amino acids. Germline V gene lookup returns CDR1 MNHEY and CDR2 SVGEGT.